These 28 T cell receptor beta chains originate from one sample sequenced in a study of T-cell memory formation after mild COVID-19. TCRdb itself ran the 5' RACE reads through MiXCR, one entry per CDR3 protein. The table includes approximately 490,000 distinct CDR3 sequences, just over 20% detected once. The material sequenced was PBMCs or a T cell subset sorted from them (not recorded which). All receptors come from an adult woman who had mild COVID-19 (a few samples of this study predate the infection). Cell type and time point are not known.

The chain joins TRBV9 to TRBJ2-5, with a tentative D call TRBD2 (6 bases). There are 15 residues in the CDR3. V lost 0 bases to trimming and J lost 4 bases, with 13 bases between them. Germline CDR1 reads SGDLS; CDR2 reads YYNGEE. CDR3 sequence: CASSVVGGFSETQYF. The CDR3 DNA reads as TGTGCCAGCAGCGTAGTTGGAGGGTTCTCAGAGACCCAGTACTTC.

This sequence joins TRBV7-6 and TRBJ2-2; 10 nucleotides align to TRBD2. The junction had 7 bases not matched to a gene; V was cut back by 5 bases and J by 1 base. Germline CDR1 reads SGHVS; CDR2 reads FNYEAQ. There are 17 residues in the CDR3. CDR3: CASSQSGGDENTGELFF. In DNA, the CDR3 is TGTGCCAGCAGCCAGAGCGGGGGGGATGAGAACACCGGGGAGCTGTTTTTT.

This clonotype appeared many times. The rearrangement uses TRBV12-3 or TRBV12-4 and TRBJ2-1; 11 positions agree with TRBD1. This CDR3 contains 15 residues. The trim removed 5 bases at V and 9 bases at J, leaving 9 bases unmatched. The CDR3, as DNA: TGTGCCAGCAGTGTTCCGGGACAGGGGGTTGGTGAGCAGTTCTTC. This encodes CASSVPGQGVGEQFF.

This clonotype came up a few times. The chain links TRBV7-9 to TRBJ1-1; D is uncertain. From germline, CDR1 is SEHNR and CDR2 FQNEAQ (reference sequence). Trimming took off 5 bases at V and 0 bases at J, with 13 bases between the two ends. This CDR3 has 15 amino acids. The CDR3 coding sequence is TGTGCCAGCAGCCCAAAGACGGAAATGAACACTGAAGCTTTCTTT. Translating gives CASSPKTEMNTEAFF.

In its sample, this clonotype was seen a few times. The DNA of the CDR3 is TGCGCCAGCAGCTATCCGGGGGTCTACGAGCAGTACTTC. Protein: CASSYPGVYEQYF. The chain combines TRBV5-1 with TRBJ2-7; perhaps TRBD2 as D (6 bases). Trimming removed 3 bases at V and 3 bases at J, with 10 bases between. This CDR3 spans 13 amino acids. CDR1 is SGHRS and CDR2 is YFSETQ in the germline V gene.

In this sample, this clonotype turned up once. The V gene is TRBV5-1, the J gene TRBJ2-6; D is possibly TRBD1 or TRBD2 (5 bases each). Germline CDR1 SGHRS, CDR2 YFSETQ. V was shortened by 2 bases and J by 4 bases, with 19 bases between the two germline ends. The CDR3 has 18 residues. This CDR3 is CASSLRPHHEGGANVLTF. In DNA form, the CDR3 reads TGCGCCAGCAGCTTAAGGCCCCATCATGAGGGGGGGGCCAACGTCCTGACTTTC.

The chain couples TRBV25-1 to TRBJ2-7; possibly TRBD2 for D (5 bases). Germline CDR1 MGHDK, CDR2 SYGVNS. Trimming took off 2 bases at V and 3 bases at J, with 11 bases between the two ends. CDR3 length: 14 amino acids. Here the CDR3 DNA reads TGTGCCAGCAGTGAAGATATCAGCGGCTACGAGCAGTACTTC. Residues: CASSEDISGYEQYF.

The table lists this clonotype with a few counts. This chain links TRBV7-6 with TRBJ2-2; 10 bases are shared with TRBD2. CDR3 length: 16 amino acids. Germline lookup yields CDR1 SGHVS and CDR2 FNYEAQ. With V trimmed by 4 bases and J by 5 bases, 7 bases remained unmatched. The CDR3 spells CASSSSSGSNTGELFF. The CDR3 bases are TGTGCCAGCAGCTCCTCTAGCGGGAGCAATACCGGGGAGCTGTTTTTT.

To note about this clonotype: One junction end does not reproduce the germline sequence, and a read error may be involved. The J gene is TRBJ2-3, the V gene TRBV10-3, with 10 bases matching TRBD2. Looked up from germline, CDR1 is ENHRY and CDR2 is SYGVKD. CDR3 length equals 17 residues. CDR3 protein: CAISEYASSGSKDTQYF. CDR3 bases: TGTGCCATCAGTGAATACGCCTCTAGCGGGAGCAAAGATACGCAGTATTTT.

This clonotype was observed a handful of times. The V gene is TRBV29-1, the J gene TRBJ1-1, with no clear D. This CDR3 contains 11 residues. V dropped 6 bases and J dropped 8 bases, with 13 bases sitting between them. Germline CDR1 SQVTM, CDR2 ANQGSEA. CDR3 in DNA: TGCAGCGTGAAGGAGGCGGACGAAGCTTTCTTT. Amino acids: CSVKEADEAFF.

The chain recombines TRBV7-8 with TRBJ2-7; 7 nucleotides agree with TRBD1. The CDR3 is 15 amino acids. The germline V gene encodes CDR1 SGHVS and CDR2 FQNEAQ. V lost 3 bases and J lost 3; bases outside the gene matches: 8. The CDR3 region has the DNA TGTGCCAGCAGCTTGCCCGGGACAGCGAGCTACGAGCAGTACTTC. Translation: CASSLPGTASYEQYF.

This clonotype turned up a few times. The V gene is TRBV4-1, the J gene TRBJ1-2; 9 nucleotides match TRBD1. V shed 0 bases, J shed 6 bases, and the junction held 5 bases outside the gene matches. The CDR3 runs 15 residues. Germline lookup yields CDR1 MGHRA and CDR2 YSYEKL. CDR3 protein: CASSQDMTGGNGYTF. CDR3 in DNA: TGCGCCAGCAGCCAAGATATGACAGGGGGGAATGGCTACACCTTC.

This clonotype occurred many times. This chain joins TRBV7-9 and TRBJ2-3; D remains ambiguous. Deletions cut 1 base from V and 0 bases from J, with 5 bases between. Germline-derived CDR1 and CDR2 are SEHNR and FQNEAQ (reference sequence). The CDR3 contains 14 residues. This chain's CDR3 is CASSLVSSTDTQYF. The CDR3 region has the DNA TGTGCCAGCAGCTTAGTCTCTAGCACAGATACGCAGTATTTT.

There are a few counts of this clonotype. The CDR3 coding sequence is TGCGCCAGCAGCCTAACACAGGAAGGGGACGAAAGTCAGCCCCAGCATTTT. Residues: CASSLTQEGDESQPQHF. The rearrangement links TRBV4-1 to TRBJ1-5; weak D call: TRBD1 (5 bases). V was cut by 4 bases and J by 6 bases, with 22 bases left in between. The CDR3 is made up of 17 amino acids. From germline, CDR1 is MGHRA and CDR2 YSYEKL.

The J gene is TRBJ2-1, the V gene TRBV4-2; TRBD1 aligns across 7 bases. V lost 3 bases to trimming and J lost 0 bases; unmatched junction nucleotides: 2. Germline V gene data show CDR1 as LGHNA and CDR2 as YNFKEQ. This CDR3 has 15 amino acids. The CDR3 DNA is TGTGCCAGCAGCCAGGGGACAGCCTCCTACAATGAGCAGTTCTTC. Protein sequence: CASSQGTASYNEQFF.

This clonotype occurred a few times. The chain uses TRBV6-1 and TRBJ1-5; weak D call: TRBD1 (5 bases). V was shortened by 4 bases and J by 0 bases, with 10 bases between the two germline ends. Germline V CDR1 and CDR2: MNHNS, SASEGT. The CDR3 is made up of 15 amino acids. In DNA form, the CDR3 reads TGTGCCAGCAGTGGCCAGGACACTAGCAATCAGCCCCAGCATTTT. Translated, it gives CASSGQDTSNQPQHF.

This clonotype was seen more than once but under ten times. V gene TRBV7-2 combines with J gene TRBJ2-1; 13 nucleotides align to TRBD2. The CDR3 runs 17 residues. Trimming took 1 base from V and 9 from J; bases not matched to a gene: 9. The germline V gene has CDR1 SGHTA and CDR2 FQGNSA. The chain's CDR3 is CASSLEQLAGGPLEQFF. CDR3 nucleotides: TGTGCCAGCAGCTTAGAACAACTAGCGGGGGGGCCTCTTGAGCAGTTCTTC.

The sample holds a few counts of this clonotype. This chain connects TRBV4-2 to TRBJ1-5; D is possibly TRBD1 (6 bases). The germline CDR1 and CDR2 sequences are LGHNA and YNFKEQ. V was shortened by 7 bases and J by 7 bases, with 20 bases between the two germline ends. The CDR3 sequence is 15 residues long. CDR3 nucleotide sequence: TGTGCCAGCACCCGACAGGTCGGGACACCGCAGCCCCAGCATTTT. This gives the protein CASTRQVGTPQPQHF.

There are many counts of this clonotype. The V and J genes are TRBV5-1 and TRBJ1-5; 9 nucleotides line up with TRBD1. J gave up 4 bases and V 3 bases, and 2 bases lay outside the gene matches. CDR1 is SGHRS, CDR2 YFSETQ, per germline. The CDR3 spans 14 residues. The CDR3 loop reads CASSSGQGNQPQHF. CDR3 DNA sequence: TGCGCCAGCAGCTCCGGACAGGGGAATCAGCCCCAGCATTTT.

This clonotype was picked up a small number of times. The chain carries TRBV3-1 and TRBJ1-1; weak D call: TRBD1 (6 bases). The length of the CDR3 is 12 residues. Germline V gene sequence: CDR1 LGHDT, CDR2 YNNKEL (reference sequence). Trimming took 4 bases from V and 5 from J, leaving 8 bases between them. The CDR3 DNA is TGTGCCAGCAGCCGACAGGAGACTGAAGCTTTCTTT. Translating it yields CASSRQETEAFF.

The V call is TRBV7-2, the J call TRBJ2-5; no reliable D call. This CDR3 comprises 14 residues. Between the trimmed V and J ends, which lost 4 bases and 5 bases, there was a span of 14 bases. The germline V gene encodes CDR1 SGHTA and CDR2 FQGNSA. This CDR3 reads CASSSSPQRETQYF. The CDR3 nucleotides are TGTGCCAGCAGCTCAAGTCCACAGAGGGAGACCCAGTACTTC.

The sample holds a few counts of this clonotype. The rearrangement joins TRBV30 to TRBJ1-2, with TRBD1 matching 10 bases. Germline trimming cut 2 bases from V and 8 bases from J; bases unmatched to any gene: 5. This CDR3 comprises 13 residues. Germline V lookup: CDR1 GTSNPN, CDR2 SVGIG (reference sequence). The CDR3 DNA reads TGTGCCTGGAGTTATGGGACAGGGGACGGCTACACCTTC. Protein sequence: CAWSYGTGDGYTF.

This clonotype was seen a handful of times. The CDR3 DNA is TGTGCCAGCAGCTTTATAGCGGGAGGGCCGGGTGAGCAGTTCTTC. Protein: CASSFIAGGPGEQFF. The V call is TRBV7-2, the J call TRBJ2-1, with TRBD2 identical over 11 bases. J was trimmed by 9 bases and V by 3 bases; bases with no gene match: 7. The CDR3 length is 15 residues. Germline assignment: CDR1 SGHTA and CDR2 FQGNSA.

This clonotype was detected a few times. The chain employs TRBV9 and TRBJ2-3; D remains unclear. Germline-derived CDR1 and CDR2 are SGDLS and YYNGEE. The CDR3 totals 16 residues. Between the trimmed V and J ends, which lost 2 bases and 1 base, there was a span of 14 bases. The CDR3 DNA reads TGTGCCAGCAGCGTCAGGAGTCTGGATGGCACAGATACGCAGTATTTT. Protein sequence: CASSVRSLDGTDTQYF.

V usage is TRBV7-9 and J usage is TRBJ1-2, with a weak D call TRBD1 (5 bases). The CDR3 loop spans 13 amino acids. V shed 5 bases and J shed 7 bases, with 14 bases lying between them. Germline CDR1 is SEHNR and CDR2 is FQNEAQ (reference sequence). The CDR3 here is CASSPGLRAGYTF. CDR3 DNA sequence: TGTGCCAGCAGCCCGGGGCTACGAGCTGGCTACACCTTC.

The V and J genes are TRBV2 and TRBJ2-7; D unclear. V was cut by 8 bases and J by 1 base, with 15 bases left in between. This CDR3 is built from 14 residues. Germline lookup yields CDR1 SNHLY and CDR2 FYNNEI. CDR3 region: CASFRGGQSYEQYF. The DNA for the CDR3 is TGTGCCAGCTTCCGCGGTGGGCAGTCCTACGAGCAGTACTTC.

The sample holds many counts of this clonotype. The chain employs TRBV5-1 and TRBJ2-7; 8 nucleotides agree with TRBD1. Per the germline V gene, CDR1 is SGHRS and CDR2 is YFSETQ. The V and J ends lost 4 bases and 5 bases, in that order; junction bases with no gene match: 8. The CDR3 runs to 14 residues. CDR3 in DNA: TGCGCCAGCAGCACCGGACAGGGTCACCACGAGCAGTACTTC. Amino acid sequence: CASSTGQGHHEQYF.

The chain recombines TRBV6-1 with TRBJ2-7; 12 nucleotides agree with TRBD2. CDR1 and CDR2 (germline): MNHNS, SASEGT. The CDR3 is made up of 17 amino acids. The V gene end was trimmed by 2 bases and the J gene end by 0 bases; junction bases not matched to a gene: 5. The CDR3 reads CASSETQTSGSSYEQYF. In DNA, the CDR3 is TGTGCCAGCAGTGAAACACAGACTAGCGGGAGCTCCTACGAGCAGTACTTC.